One TCR beta chain is described in this entry. As yet, its antigen is unknown. These data come from a study of T cell responses to AZD1222 COVID-19 vaccine. Study-wide context: Researchers grouped second doses given at about 4 or about 12 weeks into one pool. Study-level points and caveats: As reported, nearly half of all spike-specific TCRs target variant regions that are unmutated.

Assay: immunoSEQ multiplex PCR; the TCRdb copy retains only in-frame clones and omits some. The sample includes approximately 100,000 clones, roughly 87% of them seen just once. CDR3 length: 14 residues. The germline V and J ends were trimmed by 2 bases and 6 bases, with 16 bases remaining between them. Germline CDR1 reads SQVTM; CDR2 reads ANQGSEA. The chain employs TRBV29-1 and TRBJ1-1; possibly TRBD1 for D (5 bases). The clonotype comes from an adult in good health. Source: peripheral blood, taken on day 0 of AZD1222 vaccination. CDR3 in amino acids: CSVESPGRRAEAFF. CDR3 nucleotide sequence: TGCAGCGTTGAATCTCCGGGGCGGAGGGCTGAAGCTTTCTTT.